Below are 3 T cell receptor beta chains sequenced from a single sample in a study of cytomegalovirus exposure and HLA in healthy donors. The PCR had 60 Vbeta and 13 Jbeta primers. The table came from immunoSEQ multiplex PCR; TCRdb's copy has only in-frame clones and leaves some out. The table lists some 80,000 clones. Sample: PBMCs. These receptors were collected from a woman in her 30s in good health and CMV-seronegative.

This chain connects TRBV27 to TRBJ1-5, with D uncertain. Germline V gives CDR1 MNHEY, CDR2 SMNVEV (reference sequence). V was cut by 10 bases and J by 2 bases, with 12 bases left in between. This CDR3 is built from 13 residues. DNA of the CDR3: TGTGCCACTCGGAGGGCCGGCAATCAGCCCCAGCATTTT. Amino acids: CATRRAGNQPQHF.

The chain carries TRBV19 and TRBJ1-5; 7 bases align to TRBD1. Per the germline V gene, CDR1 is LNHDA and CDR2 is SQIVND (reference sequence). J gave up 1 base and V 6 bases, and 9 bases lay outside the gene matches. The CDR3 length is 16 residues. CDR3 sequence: CASRFRQGGSNQPQHF. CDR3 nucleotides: TGTGCCAGTAGGTTTAGGCAAGGGGGCAGCAATCAGCCCCAGCATTTT.

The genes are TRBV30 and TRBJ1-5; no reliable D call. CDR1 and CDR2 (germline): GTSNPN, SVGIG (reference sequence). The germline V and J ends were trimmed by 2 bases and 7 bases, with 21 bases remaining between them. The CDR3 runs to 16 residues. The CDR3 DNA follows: TGTGCCTGGAGTCCTCTCGGAGGGAAGGCGGGACAGCCCCAGCATTTT. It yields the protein CAWSPLGGKAGQPQHF.